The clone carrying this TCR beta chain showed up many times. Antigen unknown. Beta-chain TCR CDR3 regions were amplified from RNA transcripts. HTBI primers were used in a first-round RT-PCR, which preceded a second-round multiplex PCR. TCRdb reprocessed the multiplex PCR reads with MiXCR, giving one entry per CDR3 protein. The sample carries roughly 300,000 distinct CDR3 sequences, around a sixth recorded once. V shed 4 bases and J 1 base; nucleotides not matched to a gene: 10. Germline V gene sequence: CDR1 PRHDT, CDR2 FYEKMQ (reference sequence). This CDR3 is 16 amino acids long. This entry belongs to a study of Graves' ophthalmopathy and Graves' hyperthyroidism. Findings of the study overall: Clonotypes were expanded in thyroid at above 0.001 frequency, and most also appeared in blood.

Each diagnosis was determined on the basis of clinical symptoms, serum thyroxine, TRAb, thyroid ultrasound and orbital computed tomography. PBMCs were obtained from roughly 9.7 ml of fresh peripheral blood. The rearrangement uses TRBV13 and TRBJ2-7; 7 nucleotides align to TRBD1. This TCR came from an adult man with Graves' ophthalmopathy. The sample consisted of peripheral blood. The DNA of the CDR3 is TGTGCCAGCAGCTCCGGAAGGGACAGATTATCCTACGAGCAGTACTTC. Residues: CASSSGRDRLSYEQYF.